This TCR beta chain came from a study of blood T cell repertoires in COVID-19. Study in general: Researchers got acute and convalescent COVID-19 samples from the United States, Italy and Spain. PBMCs, B-cell-depleted T cells, or T cells were the source of the cDNA or gDNA that made up the material.

Losses at the gene ends were 7 bases for V and 6 bases for J; bases not matched to a gene: 7. Germline lookup yields CDR1 LNHDA and CDR2 SQIVND (reference sequence). The CDR3 is made up of 14 amino acids. Per the study methods: It was from reference gene primer amplification that nucleated cell counts were estimated. Assay used: immunoSEQ multiplex PCR; TCRdb lists only in-frame clones, some missing. That table furnishes V, J and clone size, whereas the DNA furnished D and trimming. The data contain some 300,000 clones, around 89% of them seen just once; the ten biggest clones take up 6% to 8%. The gene calls are TRBV19 and TRBJ2-1; the match to TRBD1 covers 9 bases. This clonotype was sampled from a woman aged 50 to 65 with COVID-19, enrolled during active disease. Material: peripheral blood. The CDR3 is CASTAGTGINEQFF. In nucleotides, the CDR3 is TGTGCCAGTACGGCCGGGACAGGGATCAATGAGCAGTTCTTC.